This entry is about one T cell receptor (beta chain). This entry belongs to a study of blood T cell repertoires in COVID-19. Across the whole study: Sites in the United States, Italy and Spain provided acute and convalescent COVID-19 samples. T cells, B-cell-depleted T cells, or PBMCs provided the cDNA or gDNA that served as material.

In the study's own analysis: How many nucleated cells were present was estimated from reference gene primer amplification. Repertoires were generated with immunoSEQ multiplex PCR, while TCRdb's copy carries only in-frame clones and drops some. The V and J calls and the clone size are those of that table, but D and trimming were determined from the DNA. The sample has roughly 70,000 clones; 88% are singletons. The sequence derives from a human donor in a cohort sampled during active COVID-19. The sample taken for sequencing was peripheral blood.

The CDR3 DNA reads as TGTGCCAGCATTAGCTACAATGAGCAGTTCTTC. As protein: CASISYNEQFF. This chain uses TRBV6-5 with TRBJ2-1; D ambiguous. The germline V gene has CDR1 MNHEY and CDR2 SVGAGI. The CDR3 runs to 11 residues. Trimming pared 7 bases from V and 3 bases from J, leaving 4 bases between.